Shown below are 14 T cell receptor beta chains from a single sample sequenced in a study of cytomegalovirus exposure and HLA in healthy donors. Clones were read by immunoSEQ multiplex PCR, and TCRdb kept only the in-frame ones, dropping some. The sample contains approximately 170,000 clones, 85% of which appear only once. The material sequenced was PBMCs. The receptor set was obtained from a man aged 25-45 years in good health and CMV-seropositive.

The J gene is TRBJ2-1, the V gene TRBV5-1; TRBD2 aligns across 9 bases. There are 15 residues in the CDR3. J lost 1 base, V lost 6 bases, and 5 bases had no gene match. Germline V CDR1 and CDR2: SGHRS, YFSETQ. This CDR3 reads CASKASGASYNEQFF. The CDR3 region has the DNA TGCGCCAGCAAGGCTAGCGGGGCTTCCTACAATGAGCAGTTCTTC. The full variable domain, completed using reference TRBV5-1 and TRBJ2-1, is KAGVTQTPRYLIKTRGQQVTLSCSPISGHRSVSWYQQTPGQGLQFLFEYFSETQRNKGNFPGRFSGRQFSNSRSEMNVSTLELGDSALYLCASKASGASYNEQFFGPGTRLTVL.

The chain couples TRBV4-1 to TRBJ2-1; 8 nucleotides line up with TRBD2. Germline values: CDR1 MGHRA, CDR2 YSYEKL. V trimming: 6 bases; J trimming: 2 bases; junction bases outside the gene matches: 6. There are 15 residues in the CDR3. CDR3 bases: TGCGCCAGCAGGGGCGGGGGGAGACCCTACAATGAGCAGTTCTTC. Translated, it gives CASRGGGRPYNEQFF.

V gene TRBV5-6 combines with J gene TRBJ2-1, with no clear D. The V end lost 1 base, the J end lost 3 bases, and 11 bases lay between the germline ends. This CDR3 has 15 residues. Germline lookup yields CDR1 SGHDT and CDR2 YYEEEE. The CDR3 sequence: CASSLSLGDYNEQFF. CDR3 bases: TGTGCCAGCAGCTTGAGCCTGGGCGACTACAATGAGCAGTTCTTC.

The genes are TRBV9 and TRBJ1-6, with D possibly matching TRBD1 (6 bases). The CDR3 spans 16 residues. The V end lost 10 bases, the J end lost 0 bases, and 17 bases lay between the germline ends. The germline V gene has CDR1 SGDLS and CDR2 YYNGEE. The DNA of the CDR3 is TGTGCCGGTAGAGACAGGATCCCCTCCTATAATTCACCCCTCCACTTT. It is translated as CAGRDRIPSYNSPLHF.

CDR3 bases: TGTGCCAGCAGCGGTGGAGACACTGAAGCTTTCTTT. Translated, it gives CASSGGDTEAFF. The chain is built from TRBV9 and TRBJ1-1; D gene unclear. CDR1 is SGDLS, CDR2 YYNGEE, per germline. V was clipped by 3 bases and J by 3 bases, with 6 bases between them. The CDR3 spans 12 residues.

This chain's CDR3 is CASSSGVRSGYGYTF. The CDR3 DNA follows: TGTGCCAGCAGCTCCGGGGTACGAAGTGGCTATGGCTACACCTTC. The chain recombines TRBV7-2 with TRBJ1-2; D not resolved. CDR3 length: 15 residues. V was trimmed by 4 bases and J by 4 bases, leaving 16 bases between them. Germline values: CDR1 SGHTA, CDR2 FQGNSA.

The chain has TRBV5-1 and TRBJ1-5; TRBD1 aligns across 10 bases. CDR1 is SGHRS and CDR2 is YFSETQ in the germline V gene. V trimming: 0 bases; J trimming: 5 bases; junction bases outside the gene matches: 2. CDR3 length: 15 residues. The CDR3 region has the DNA TGCGCCAGCAGCTTGGGCGGGACAGGGGATCAGCCCCAGCATTTT. This gives the protein CASSLGGTGDQPQHF.

This clone was observed a handful of times. The chain has TRBV21-1 and TRBJ1-1; the table's D call, TRBD1, has no DNA check behind it. TRBV21-1 is a listed pseudogene. This CDR3 comprises 13 residues. The CDR3 loop is CASSKDRQGVAFF. For the CDR3, the DNA is TGTGCCAGCAGCAAAGATCGGCAGGGGGTAGCTTTCTTT.

This clone was observed once. V usage is TRBV5-1 and J usage is TRBJ1-5; TRBD1 might be the D (5 bases). Germline-derived CDR1 and CDR2 are SGHRS and YFSETQ. V dropped 4 bases and J dropped 2 bases, with 10 bases sitting between them. The CDR3 is 14 amino acids. CDR3 nucleotides: TGCGCCAGCAGCATAGGGGTCGGCAATCAGCCCCAGCATTTT. It specifies CASSIGVGNQPQHF.

The chain links TRBV4-1 to TRBJ1-1; no reliable D call. Germline V CDR1 and CDR2: MGHRA, YSYEKL. CDR3 size: 16 residues. The germline V and J ends were trimmed by 0 bases and 3 bases, with 14 bases remaining between them. CDR3: CASSQDLRGGYTEAFF. DNA of the CDR3: TGCGCCAGCAGCCAAGATCTAAGAGGAGGGTACACTGAAGCTTTCTTT.

J is TRBJ2-5 and V is TRBV18, with D possibly matching TRBD2 (5 bases). The CDR3 extends over 14 amino acids. The V gene lost 3 bases and the J gene lost 5 bases, with 13 bases spanning the gap. Germline assignment: CDR1 KGHSH and CDR2 LQKENI. CDR3 amino acids: CASSPDLEGETQYF. In DNA form, the CDR3 reads TGTGCCAGCTCACCGGACCTAGAGGGTGAGACCCAGTACTTC. Looking up the rest from reference TRBV18 and TRBJ2-5 gives the full variable domain: NAGVMQNPRHLVRRRGQEARLRCSPMKGHSHVYWYRQLPEEGLKFMVYLQKENIIDESGMPKERFSAEFPKEGPSILRIQQVVRGDSAAYFCASSPDLEGETQYFGPGTRLLVL.

The chain uses TRBV4-1 and TRBJ2-3, with 8 bases lining up with TRBD2. There are 18 residues in the CDR3. Trimming cost V 0 bases and J 1 base; bases outside gene matches: 9. Germline V gene data show CDR1 as MGHRA and CDR2 as YSYEKL. The DNA of the CDR3 is TGCGCCAGCAGCCAAGAATCTGGCGGGGGGATCCGCACAGATACGCAGTATTTT. This codes for CASSQESGGGIRTDTQYF.

The chain uses TRBV9 and TRBJ2-2; TRBD2 agrees at 14 bases. Trimming cost V 4 bases and J 2 bases; bases outside gene matches: 4. The CDR3 contains 17 residues. Germline V CDR1 and CDR2: SGDLS, YYNGEE. The CDR3 loop reads CASSKGLAGVNTGELFF. Written as DNA, the CDR3 is TGTGCCAGCAGCAAGGGACTAGCGGGGGTTAACACCGGGGAGCTGTTTTTT. Full variable domain (missing parts from reference TRBV9 and TRBJ2-2): DSGVTQTPKHLITATGQRVTLRCSPRSGDLSVYWYQQSLDQGLQFLIQYYNGEERAKGNILERFSAQQFPDLHSELNLSSLELGDSALYFCASSKGLAGVNTGELFFGEGSRLTVL.

The chain links TRBV6-5 to TRBJ1-1, with a tentative D call TRBD1 (6 bases). The CDR3 loop spans 14 amino acids. Germline V gives CDR1 MNHEY, CDR2 SVGAGI. V was cut by 0 bases and J by 5 bases, with 10 bases left in between. CDR3 sequence (DNA): TGTGCCAGCAGTTACTCGGGTAGGGGGACTGAAGCTTTCTTT. Protein product: CASSYSGRGTEAFF.